The present T cell receptor beta chain was sequenced within a study of shared clonotypes between healthy human individuals. Trimming at V came to 6 bases and at J to 4 bases, leaving 8 bases not matched to a gene. Germline CDR1 reads MNHEY; CDR2 reads SVGAGI. The CDR3 runs 14 residues. Repertoires were generated with immunoSEQ multiplex PCR, while TCRdb's copy carries only in-frame clones and drops some. The top ten clones hold 0.37% of a sample with fewer than 3 million clones, under 95% of them seen once. The V gene is TRBV6-5, the J gene TRBJ2-7; 8 bases map to TRBD1. The TCR sequence derives from a man younger than 30 in good health. Some clones in this sample may be carry-over from other donors' samples. Material: naive CD4+ T cells from PBMCs. The sample's subset: CD45RA+ positively selected. CDR3 DNA: TGTGCCAGCAGGACCAGACAGGGGTGGTACGAGCAGTACTTC. The encoded protein is CASRTRQGWYEQYF.